Below are 18 T cell receptor beta chains sequenced from a single sample in a study of blood T cell repertoires in COVID-19. Libraries were prepared by immunoSEQ multiplex PCR; TCRdb keeps only in-frame clonotypes and omits some of them. The sample lists about 97,000 clones, around 87% occurring once. Sequencing input: peripheral blood. The receptor source for this set is a woman aged 25 to 39 with acute or convalescent COVID-19.

The sample holds a few counts of this clone. This chain links TRBV7-8 with TRBJ1-3; D gene uncertain. Germline lookup yields CDR1 SGHVS and CDR2 FQNEAQ. This CDR3 comprises 15 residues. Trimming removed 8 bases at V and 4 bases at J, with 18 bases between. CDR3 nucleotides: TGTGCCAGCGGCACGGGAGTGGGGATGGGAAACACCATATATTTT. It encodes CASGTGVGMGNTIYF.

The chain links TRBV7-8 to TRBJ2-6; perhaps TRBD1 as D (6 bases). CDR1 is SGHVS, CDR2 FQNEAQ, per germline. Trimming removed 2 bases at V and 0 bases at J, with 20 bases between. The CDR3 spans 20 residues. CDR3 sequence reads: CASSLTSGAPLGSGANVLTF. Here the CDR3 DNA reads TGTGCCAGCAGCTTAACGTCAGGGGCCCCGTTGGGCTCTGGGGCCAACGTCCTGACTTTC.

The chain uses TRBV7-8 and TRBJ1-2; D gene uncertain. V lost 1 base, J lost 4 bases, and 10 bases lay in between. This CDR3 comprises 14 residues. Looked up from germline, CDR1 is SGHVS and CDR2 is FQNEAQ. CDR3 nucleotides: TGTGCCAGCAGCTTAGAAGGTTGGAGCTATGGCTACACCTTC. Translated: CASSLEGWSYGYTF. Supplemented by reference TRBV7-8 and TRBJ1-2, the full variable domain reads GAGVSQSPRYKVAKRGQDVALRCDPISGHVSLFWYQQALGQGPEFLTYFQNEAQLDKSGLPSDRFFAERPEGSVSTLKIQRTQQEDSAVYLCASSLEGWSYGYTFGSGTRLTVV.

To note about this clone: Additional DNA sequences in this sample encode the identical CDR3. This chain uses TRBV27 with TRBJ2-2, with 10 positions matching TRBD1. This CDR3 is built from 15 residues. Trimming removed 6 bases from V and 1 base from J; junction bases left unmatched: 2. The V gene's germline CDR1 is MNHEY and CDR2 SMNVEV (reference sequence). The CDR3 DNA reads TGTGCCAGCAGCTGGGACAGGGGGAACACCGGGGAGCTGTTTTTT. Its translation: CASSWDRGNTGELFF.

The V and J genes are TRBV27 and TRBJ1-6; 9 bases line up with TRBD1. The CDR3 consists of 16 residues. J was trimmed by 6 bases and V by 6 bases; bases with no gene match: 9. The germline V gene has CDR1 MNHEY and CDR2 SMNVEV (reference sequence). Here the CDR3 DNA reads TGTGCCAGCAGCAGACTCCGGGACAGGGTTAATTCACCCCTCCACTTT. Its protein product is CASSRLRDRVNSPLHF.

This rearrangement joins TRBV5-1 to TRBJ2-1; maybe TRBD1 (6 bases). Germline V gene data show CDR1 as SGHRS and CDR2 as YFSETQ. Trimming removed 1 base from V and 4 bases from J, with 9 bases in between. The CDR3 contains 14 residues. CDR3 residues: CASSLHRDYNEQFF. The CDR3 DNA sequence: TGCGCCAGCAGCTTGCACAGGGATTACAATGAGCAGTTCTTC.

The chain combines TRBV5-1 with TRBJ2-5; D possibly corresponds to TRBD2 (6 bases). The CDR3 spans 14 residues. CDR1 and CDR2 from the germline V gene are SGHRS and YFSETQ. V was shortened by 2 bases and J by 4 bases, with 12 bases between the two germline ends. The CDR3 loop reads CASSFLRGGETQYF. The DNA of the CDR3 is TGCGCCAGCAGCTTTCTTAGGGGAGGAGAGACCCAGTACTTC.

The chain employs TRBV7-9 and TRBJ1-2; tentative D call: TRBD1 (6 bases). The length of the CDR3 is 14 residues. Trimming cost V 5 bases and J 0 bases, with 10 bases left between them. Germline CDR1 SEHNR, CDR2 FQNEAQ (reference sequence). The CDR3 DNA is TGTGCCAGCAGCAAAGGACAGCCTAACTATGGCTACACCTTC. Its protein product is CASSKGQPNYGYTF.

This chain uses TRBV25-1 with TRBJ2-1; TRBD2 matches 8 bases. The CDR3 consists of 13 residues. J lost 9 bases, V lost 4 bases, and 5 bases had no gene match. CDR1 and CDR2 from the germline V gene are MGHDK and SYGVNS. CDR3 protein: CASSAGGGTEQFF. The CDR3 bases are TGTGCCAGCAGTGCTGGCGGGGGGACTGAGCAGTTCTTC.

The chain has TRBV20-1 and TRBJ2-7; tentative D call: TRBD1 (5 bases). The CDR3 contains 13 residues. CDR1 DFQATT and CDR2 SNEGSKA come from the germline V gene (reference sequence). The V end was cut by 6 bases, the J end by 2 bases, with 14 bases between. In nucleotides, the CDR3 is TGCAGTGCCAGTGGGGCAGGTCCCTACGAGCAGTACTTC. This encodes CSASGAGPYEQYF.

The chain uses TRBV29-1 and TRBJ2-5, with TRBD1 as a possible D gene (6 bases). This CDR3 spans 14 amino acids. Germline-derived CDR1 and CDR2 are SQVTM and ANQGSEA. Between the trimmed V and J ends, which lost 4 bases and 3 bases, there was a span of 15 bases. CDR3 amino acids: CSVVLWPGEETQYF. The CDR3, as DNA: TGCAGCGTTGTTTTGTGGCCAGGGGAAGAGACCCAGTACTTC. The full variable domain, with the rest looked up from reference TRBV29-1 and TRBJ2-5, is SAVISQKPSRDICQRGTSLTIQCQVDSQVTMMFWYRQQPGQSLTLIATANQGSEATYESGFVIDKFPISRPNLTFSTLTVSNMSPEDSSIYLCSVVLWPGEETQYFGPGTRLLVL.

The rearrangement joins TRBV5-6 to TRBJ1-6; no clear D gene. The CDR3 totals 12 residues. The germline V gene encodes CDR1 SGHDT and CDR2 YYEEEE. Trimming removed 0 bases from V and 11 bases from J, with 6 bases in between. The CDR3 here is CASSLGAPPLHF. The CDR3 coding sequence is TGTGCCAGCAGCTTGGGGGCTCCACCCCTCCACTTT. Combining the CDR3 with reference TRBV5-6 and TRBJ1-6 gives the whole variable domain DAGVTQSPTHLIKTRGQQVTLRCSPKSGHDTVSWYQQALGQGPQFIFQYYEEEERQRGNFPDRFSGHQFPNYSSELNVNALLLGDSALYLCASSLGAPPLHFGNGTRLTVT.

In its sample, this clone was seen many times. The chain carries TRBV2 and TRBJ1-5, with D uncertain. This CDR3 comprises 13 residues. CDR1 is SNHLY and CDR2 is FYNNEI in the germline V gene. V shed 8 bases and J shed 0 bases, with 8 bases lying between them. This chain's CDR3 is CASGVNSNQPQHF. The CDR3 bases are TGTGCCAGCGGAGTAAATAGCAATCAGCCCCAGCATTTT.

The V and J genes are TRBV4-1 and TRBJ1-2, with a weak D call TRBD1 (5 bases). The CDR3 totals 15 residues. From germline, CDR1 is MGHRA and CDR2 YSYEKL. The ends were cut back, 2 bases at V and 0 bases at J, with 10 bases in the middle. As DNA, the CDR3 is TGCGCCAGCAGCCAAAGGGACTTAGCTAACTATGGCTACACCTTC. Translation gives CASSQRDLANYGYTF.

The chain has TRBV4-1 and TRBJ2-3, with 9 bases fitting TRBD2. The CDR3 contains 15 residues. V shed 1 base, J shed 7 bases, and the junction held 6 bases outside the gene matches. The germline V gene has CDR1 MGHRA and CDR2 YSYEKL. This CDR3 is CASSQVAGVVNTQYF. The CDR3 DNA is TGCGCCAGCAGCCAAGTAGCGGGGGTGGTAAATACGCAGTATTTT.

The J gene is TRBJ2-4, the V gene TRBV15; 8 bases match TRBD1. CDR1 is LNHNV, CDR2 YYDKDF, per germline (reference sequence). The J segment lost 4 bases and the V segment lost 0 bases, leaving 11 bases of the junction unmatched. The CDR3 consists of 18 residues. CDR3 protein: CATSRDLTGDVGKNIQYF. In nucleotides, the CDR3 is TGTGCCACCAGCAGAGACCTGACAGGGGACGTTGGGAAAAACATTCAGTACTTC. Based on the CDR3 plus reference TRBV15 and TRBJ2-4, the full variable domain is DAMVIQNPRYQVTQFGKPVTLSCSQTLNHNVMYWYQQKSSQAPKLLFHYYDKDFNNEADTPDNFQSRRPNTSFCFLDIRSPGLGDTAMYLCATSRDLTGDVGKNIQYFGAGTRLSVL.

This chain links TRBV29-1 with TRBJ1-1, with TRBD1 as a possible D gene (5 bases). This CDR3 is built from 16 residues. CDR1 and CDR2 from the germline V gene are SQVTM and ANQGSEA. Trimming shortened V by 0 bases and J by 5 bases, and 19 bases separated the two germline ends. CDR3 protein: CSVEDRVAGPLTEAFF. As DNA, the CDR3 is TGCAGCGTTGAAGATCGGGTCGCAGGGCCATTGACTGAAGCTTTCTTT.

This clone rates as medium-sized (0.01 to 0.1%). This chain links TRBV6-5 with TRBJ2-1, with TRBD1 as a possible D gene (5 bases). Per germline, CDR1 MNHEY and CDR2 SVGAGI. CDR3 length: 13 residues. Trimming took 2 bases from V and 4 from J, leaving 6 bases between them. The chain's CDR3 is CASSYRQYNEQFF. DNA for the CDR3: TGTGCCAGCAGTTACCGACAGTACAATGAGCAGTTCTTC.